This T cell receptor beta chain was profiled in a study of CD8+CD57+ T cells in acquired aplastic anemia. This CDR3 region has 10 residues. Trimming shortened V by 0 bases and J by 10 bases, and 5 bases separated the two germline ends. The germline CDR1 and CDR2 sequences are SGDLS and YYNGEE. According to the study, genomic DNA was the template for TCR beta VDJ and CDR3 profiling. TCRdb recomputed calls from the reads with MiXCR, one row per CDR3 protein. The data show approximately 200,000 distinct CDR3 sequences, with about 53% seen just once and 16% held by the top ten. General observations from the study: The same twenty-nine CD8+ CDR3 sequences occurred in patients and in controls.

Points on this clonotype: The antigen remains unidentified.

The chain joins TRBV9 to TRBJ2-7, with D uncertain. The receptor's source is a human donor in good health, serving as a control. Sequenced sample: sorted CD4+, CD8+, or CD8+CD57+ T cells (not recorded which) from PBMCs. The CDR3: CASSVGGQYF. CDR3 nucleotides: TGTGCCAGCAGCGTAGGGGGACAGTACTTC.